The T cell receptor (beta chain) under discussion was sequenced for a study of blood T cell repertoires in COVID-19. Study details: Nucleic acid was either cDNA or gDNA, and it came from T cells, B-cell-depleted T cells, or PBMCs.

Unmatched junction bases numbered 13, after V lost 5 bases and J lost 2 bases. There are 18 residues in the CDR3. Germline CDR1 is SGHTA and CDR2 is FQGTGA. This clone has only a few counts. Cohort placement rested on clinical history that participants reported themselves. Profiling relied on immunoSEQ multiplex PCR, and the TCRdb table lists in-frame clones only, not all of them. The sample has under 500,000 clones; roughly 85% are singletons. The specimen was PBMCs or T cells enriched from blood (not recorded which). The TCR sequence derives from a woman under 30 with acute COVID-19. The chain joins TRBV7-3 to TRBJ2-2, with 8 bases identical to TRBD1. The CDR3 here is CASSLYGTGQVNTGELFF. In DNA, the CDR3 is TGTGCCAGCAGCCTGTACGGGACGGGACAGGTTAACACCGGGGAGCTGTTTTTT. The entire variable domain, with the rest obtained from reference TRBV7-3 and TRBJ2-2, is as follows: GAGVSQTPSNKVTEKGKYVELRCDPISGHTALYWYRQSLGQGPEFLIYFQGTGAADDSGLPNDRFFAVRPEGSVSTLKIQRTERGDSAVYLCASSLYGTGQVNTGELFFGEGSRLTVL.